These 29 T cell receptor beta chains came from one sample sequenced in a study of blood T cells in healthy people across ages. Combining a sample-barcoded 5' primer with a J-beta primer mix, a second PCR ran for roughly 7 to 12 cycles. TCRdb passed the 5' RACE reads through MiXCR, listing each CDR3 protein once. The sample contains over 1.5 million distinct CDR3 sequences, roughly 52% of which appear only once. Sequencing was carried out using blood. Receptors were obtained from a middle-aged woman in good health.

The chain is built from TRBV3-1 and TRBJ2-3; D is perhaps TRBD2 (5 bases). Germline V gene sequence: CDR1 LGHDT, CDR2 YNNKEL (reference sequence). The CDR3 is made up of 15 amino acids. Trimming left V 0 bases short and J 4 bases short, with 11 bases between. This chain's CDR3 is CASSQDLGAADTQYF. DNA of the CDR3: TGTGCCAGCAGCCAAGACTTAGGAGCGGCAGATACGCAGTATTTT.

In DNA, the CDR3 is TGTGCCAGCACACCCCGGTATTGGGGGCAAGCTGGGGCCAACGTCCTGACTTTC. It yields the protein CASTPRYWGQAGANVLTF. The J gene is TRBJ2-6, the V gene TRBV2; TRBD1 is a possible D gene (6 bases). CDR3 size: 18 residues. V lost 7 bases and J 2 bases, leaving 21 bases between the germline ends. Per germline, CDR1 SNHLY and CDR2 FYNNEI.

This clonotype occurred once. V and J are TRBV6-1 and TRBJ2-4; D gene uncertain. CDR3 size: 11 residues. Germline loops: CDR1 MNHNS, CDR2 SASEGT. V was shortened by 2 bases and J by 13 bases, with 9 bases between the two germline ends. The CDR3 DNA reads TGTGCCAGCAGTGAACCCATGGCGCAGTACTTC. Translated: CASSEPMAQYF.

This chain uses TRBV4-2 with TRBJ1-6; 9 nucleotides align to TRBD1. Germline lookup yields CDR1 LGHNA and CDR2 YNFKEQ. J lost 10 bases, V lost 2 bases, and 6 bases had no gene match. The CDR3 length is 15 residues. Here the CDR3 reads CASSQPGQGGSPLHF. The CDR3 DNA sequence: TGTGCCAGCAGCCAACCGGGACAGGGAGGGTCACCCCTCCACTTT.

V usage is TRBV3-1 and J usage is TRBJ2-4, with a weak D call TRBD2 (7 bases). V was shortened by 4 bases and J by 9 bases, with 13 bases between the two germline ends. Germline-derived CDR1 and CDR2 are LGHDT and YNNKEL (reference sequence). This CDR3 spans 13 amino acids. Here the CDR3 DNA reads TGTGCCAGCAGCCCAATGAGGGGGGGCATTCAGTACTTC. Translating gives CASSPMRGGIQYF.

The chain is built from TRBV3-1 and TRBJ1-2; D gene unclear. The CDR3 has 18 residues. The germline gives CDR1 LGHDT, CDR2 YNNKEL (reference sequence). The V end lost 0 bases, the J end lost 4 bases, and 21 bases lay between the germline ends. The CDR3 loop reads CASSQDVLGREKFYGYTF. The CDR3 coding sequence is TGTGCCAGCAGCCAAGATGTTTTAGGGAGGGAAAAGTTCTATGGCTACACCTTC. Full variable domain (rest looked up from reference TRBV3-1 and TRBJ1-2): DTAVSQTPKYLVTQMGNDKSIKCEQNLGHDTMYWYKQDSKKFLKIMFSYNNKELIINETVPNRFSPKSPDKAHLNLHINSLELGDSAVYFCASSQDVLGREKFYGYTFGSGTRLTVV.

V and J are TRBV20-1 and TRBJ2-5; D not resolved. Trimming stripped 1 base from V and 1 base from J, with 4 bases between. This CDR3 contains 12 residues. Germline V lookup: CDR1 DFQATT, CDR2 SNEGSKA (reference sequence). CDR3 amino acids: CSARVFQETQYF. The CDR3 DNA reads as TGCAGTGCTAGAGTTTTCCAAGAGACCCAGTACTTC.

This clonotype came up many times. This chain connects TRBV28 to TRBJ2-3; D uncertain. Germline assignment: CDR1 MDHEN and CDR2 SYDVKM. The V end was cut by 1 base, the J end by 3 bases, with 5 bases between. The CDR3 runs to 13 residues. Written as DNA, the CDR3 is TGTGCCAGCAGTTTATCTATAACAGATACGCAGTATTTT. It codes for CASSLSITDTQYF.

This clonotype was counted only a few times. J is TRBJ2-5 and V is TRBV24-1; 10 nucleotides line up with TRBD2. Germline CDR1 and CDR2: KGHDR and SFDVKD. CDR3 size: 16 residues. V shed 4 bases, J shed 3 bases, and the junction held 7 bases outside the gene matches. The CDR3, as DNA: TGTGCCACCAGTGACCTGGACCTAGCGGGGGAAGAGACCCAGTACTTC. Amino acids: CATSDLDLAGEETQYF.

V gene TRBV2 combines with J gene TRBJ1-2, with D perhaps matching TRBD1 (6 bases). This CDR3 has 17 residues. The V and J ends lost 6 bases and 3 bases respectively, with 23 bases between them. Germline V gene lookup returns CDR1 SNHLY and CDR2 FYNNEI. CDR3: CASSATGNPTVYYGYTF. In DNA, the CDR3 is TGTGCCAGCAGCGCCACAGGGAACCCTACGGTCTACTATGGCTACACCTTC.

The V gene is TRBV29-1, the J gene TRBJ1-2; the D gene is possibly TRBD1 (5 bases). Germline V gene sequence: CDR1 SQVTM, CDR2 ANQGSEA. V lost 7 bases, J lost 4 bases, and 16 bases lay in between. The CDR3 covers 13 residues. CDR3: CSGSAWGSYGYTF. DNA for the CDR3: TGCAGCGGATCCGCGTGGGGCTCCTATGGCTACACCTTC.

The chain joins TRBV7-2 to TRBJ2-1, with a weak D call TRBD1 (5 bases). The CDR3 contains 16 residues. Deletions cut 2 bases from V and 9 bases from J, with 20 bases between. Germline-derived CDR1 and CDR2 are SGHTA and FQGNSA. CDR3 coding DNA: TGTGCCAGCAGCTTATACAAGGGGCGCTTAATTGGTGAGCAGTTCTTC. Translating gives CASSLYKGRLIGEQFF.

The V gene is TRBV6-5, the J gene TRBJ2-6; D gene uncertain. The CDR3 runs 16 residues. Trimming took off 8 bases at V and 0 bases at J, with 14 bases between the two ends. Germline lookup yields CDR1 MNHEY and CDR2 SVGAGI. Here the CDR3 DNA reads TGTGCCAGCTCCCAACGGAGTCTCTCTGGGGCCAACGTCCTGACTTTC. This gives the protein CASSQRSLSGANVLTF.

The chain couples TRBV29-1 to TRBJ2-5; D uncertain. V was pared by 3 bases and J by 1 base, with 12 bases between. The CDR3 sequence is 14 residues long. Germline lookup yields CDR1 SQVTM and CDR2 ANQGSEA. Here the CDR3 DNA reads TGCAGCGTTGAGACCCGGACGGTCCAAGAGACCCAGTACTTC. Translating gives CSVETRTVQETQYF.

This clonotype was observed a few times. This chain joins TRBV6-5 and TRBJ2-1; D might be TRBD2 (5 bases). The V end lost 0 bases, the J end lost 9 bases, and 18 bases lay between the germline ends. The germline V gene encodes CDR1 MNHEY and CDR2 SVGAGI. The CDR3 runs 16 residues. CDR3 loop: CASSYSRDLVSTEQFF. CDR3 DNA: TGTGCCAGCAGTTACTCGAGGGATCTGGTGTCCACTGAGCAGTTCTTC.

The V call is TRBV25-1, the J call TRBJ2-5; a weak D match, TRBD2 (5 bases). CDR1 and CDR2 (germline): MGHDK, SYGVNS. V lost 2 bases and J 5 bases, leaving 15 bases between the germline ends. The CDR3 consists of 15 residues. The CDR3 here is CASSERLAGKETQYF. DNA for the CDR3: TGTGCCAGCAGTGAACGGCTAGCCGGGAAGGAGACCCAGTACTTC.

The rearrangement joins TRBV28 to TRBJ1-4; D unclear. This CDR3 is 16 amino acids long. The germline CDR1 and CDR2 sequences are MDHEN and SYDVKM. The ends were cut back, 6 bases at V and 6 bases at J, with 20 bases in the middle. The DNA for the CDR3 is TGTGCCAGCAGCTTGGACGGCGGCCCCTCATATGAAAAACTGTTTTTT. This translates into CASSLDGGPSYEKLFF.

J is TRBJ2-3 and V is TRBV5-1, with 8 bases matching TRBD2. This CDR3 is built from 15 residues. From germline, CDR1 is SGHRS and CDR2 YFSETQ. V lost 3 bases and J lost 0; bases outside the gene matches: 3. CDR3 coding DNA: TGCGCCAGCAGCTGGACGGGGGGGAGCACAGATACGCAGTATTTT. It yields the protein CASSWTGGSTDTQYF.

This chain uses TRBV6-2 or TRBV6-3 with TRBJ2-7, with a tentative D call TRBD1 (6 bases). V was pared by 6 bases and J by 0 bases, with 15 bases between. The CDR3 length is 15 residues. Germline CDR1 is MNHEY and CDR2 is SVGEGT. CDR3 sequence (DNA): TGTGCCAGCAGGGACCAGGGGCAGAACTCCTACGAGCAGTACTTC. Protein sequence: CASRDQGQNSYEQYF.

The chain couples TRBV5-1 to TRBJ2-5; a weak D match, TRBD1 (6 bases). The CDR3 runs 13 residues. The germline gives CDR1 SGHRS, CDR2 YFSETQ. The germline V and J ends were trimmed by 0 bases and 7 bases, with 10 bases remaining between them. The CDR3 is CASSLGQALTQYF. The CDR3 region has the DNA TGCGCCAGCAGCTTGGGACAGGCGTTGACCCAGTACTTC.

The table lists this clonotype with a few counts. Written as DNA, the CDR3 is TGTGCCAGCAGTAACACTCAGCCCCAGCATTTT. It translates to CASSNTQPQHF. The chain uses TRBV28 and TRBJ1-5; D is ambiguous. The CDR3 is 11 amino acids. CDR1 and CDR2 from the germline V gene are MDHEN and SYDVKM. V was cut by 5 bases and J by 6 bases, with 5 bases left in between. Full variable domain (missing parts from reference TRBV28 and TRBJ1-5): DVKVTQSSRYLVKRTGEKVFLECVQDMDHENMFWYRQDPGLGLRLIYFSYDVKMKEKGDIPEGYSVSREKKERFSLILESASTNQTSMYLCASSNTQPQHFGDGTRLSIL.

This clonotype was found a few times. The gene calls are TRBV28 and TRBJ2-4; 9 nucleotides align to TRBD2. CDR1 is MDHEN, CDR2 SYDVKM, per germline. The CDR3 covers 16 residues. V lost 5 bases to trimming and J lost 1 base; unmatched junction nucleotides: 6. Here the CDR3 reads CASSLGLARAKNIQYF. DNA of the CDR3: TGTGCCAGCAGTCTCGGACTAGCGCGGGCCAAAAACATTCAGTACTTC.

This clonotype was counted only a few times. The chain combines TRBV6-1 with TRBJ1-2; D is undetermined. Trimming pared 3 bases from V and 0 bases from J, leaving 5 bases between. Germline assignment: CDR1 MNHNS and CDR2 SASEGT. The CDR3 runs to 13 residues. CDR3 residues: CASSEGPNYGYTF. Here the CDR3 DNA reads TGTGCCAGCAGTGAGGGTCCTAACTATGGCTACACCTTC.

This clonotype was observed a few times. The chain has TRBV12-3 or TRBV12-4 and TRBJ1-5; D gene unclear. Trimming cost V 3 bases and J 7 bases, with 10 bases left between them. The CDR3 has 13 amino acids. The CDR3 sequence is CASSFKLFQPQHF. The CDR3 nucleotides read TGTGCCAGCAGTTTTAAACTCTTCCAGCCCCAGCATTTT.

V usage is TRBV20-1 and J usage is TRBJ2-1; the D call may be TRBD1 or TRBD2 (5 bases each). The CDR3 runs to 14 residues. In germline, CDR1 is DFQATT, CDR2 SNEGSKA (reference sequence). The V end was cut by 6 bases, the J end by 4 bases, with 16 bases between. This chain's CDR3 is CSATPGPSYNEQFF. In DNA form, the CDR3 reads TGCAGTGCCACACCGGGGCCGTCATACAATGAGCAGTTCTTC.

V and J are TRBV6-5 and TRBJ2-3, with 10 bases fitting TRBD2. Germline V gene sequence: CDR1 MNHEY, CDR2 SVGAGI. The CDR3 is 14 amino acids. Trimming at V came to 6 bases and at J to 6 bases, leaving 6 bases not matched to a gene. This chain's CDR3 is CASSKLAGVDTQYF. The CDR3, as DNA: TGTGCCAGCAGCAAGCTAGCGGGGGTTGATACGCAGTATTTT.

This chain links TRBV16 with TRBJ1-2; D not certain. The CDR3 contains 15 residues. V shed 4 bases and J shed 4 bases, with 16 bases lying between them. CDR1 and CDR2 (germline): KGHSY, FQNENV. This chain's CDR3 is CASSREQSPSYGYTF. The CDR3 region has the DNA TGTGCCAGCAGCCGAGAACAGAGCCCGAGCTATGGCTACACCTTC.

This rearrangement joins TRBV9 to TRBJ1-2; D possibly corresponds to TRBD1 (5 bases). The germline V gene has CDR1 SGDLS and CDR2 YYNGEE. CDR3 size: 13 residues. With 0 bases removed from V and 8 bases from J, the gap between germline ends came to 11 bases. Here the CDR3 reads CASSVGGPSGYTF. The CDR3, as DNA: TGTGCCAGCAGCGTAGGGGGCCCGAGCGGCTACACCTTC.

The chain uses TRBV6-2 or TRBV6-3 and TRBJ1-5; 7 bases line up with TRBD1. The V gene end was trimmed by 5 bases and the J gene end by 11 bases; junction bases not matched to a gene: 12. In germline, CDR1 is MNHEY, CDR2 SVGEGT. The CDR3 is 14 amino acids. DNA of the CDR3: TGTGCCAGCAGTGGAGCCAGGCCCCAGGGGGCCCAGCATTTT. It is translated as CASSGARPQGAQHF.